The 13 T cell receptor beta chains listed next were all sequenced from one sample in a study of blood T cell repertoires in COVID-19. Profiled with immunoSEQ multiplex PCR; TCRdb holds only in-frame clones, not every one. The table includes about 300,000 clones, less than 85% detected once. Sequencing used peripheral blood. These receptors all stem from a human donor with COVID-19, enrolled during active disease. The donor label of this sample is uncertain.

This clone has a handful of counts. V usage is TRBV4-3 and J usage is TRBJ1-3, with D unclear. V shed 3 bases and J shed 0 bases, with 9 bases lying between them. The germline V gene encodes CDR1 LGHNA and CDR2 YSLEER. The CDR3 sequence is 15 residues long. The CDR3 nucleotides read TGCGCCAGCAGCCAGGACTACAACTCTGGAAACACCATATATTTT. It yields the protein CASSQDYNSGNTIYF.

In this sample, this clone turned up once. J is TRBJ2-3 and V is TRBV6-5, with 7 bases identical to TRBD1. Trimming cost V 8 bases and J 0 bases; bases outside gene matches: 5. In germline, CDR1 is MNHEY, CDR2 SVGAGI. This CDR3 is 14 amino acids long. The CDR3 region is CASQGGLSTDTQYF. The CDR3 nucleotides are TGTGCCAGCCAAGGGGGCCTTAGCACAGATACGCAGTATTTT.

The chain employs TRBV5-1 and TRBJ2-2, with a tentative D call TRBD2 (6 bases). From germline, CDR1 is SGHRS and CDR2 YFSETQ. This CDR3 has 16 residues. V was trimmed by 0 bases and J by 5 bases, leaving 14 bases between them. DNA of the CDR3: TGCGCCAGCAGCTTGGGGCCGCTCGGGGGAACCGGGGAGCTGTTTTTT. Translated, it gives CASSLGPLGGTGELFF.

V usage is TRBV4-1 and J usage is TRBJ1-6; D might be TRBD1 (5 bases). The length of the CDR3 is 17 residues. Germline lookup yields CDR1 MGHRA and CDR2 YSYEKL. Trimming pared 0 bases from V and 7 bases from J, leaving 16 bases between. CDR3 loop: CASSQEVRQGWNSPLHF. The CDR3 DNA sequence: TGCGCCAGCAGCCAAGAAGTGAGGCAGGGTTGGAATTCACCCCTCCACTTT.

The chain links TRBV5-1 to TRBJ2-3; 11 bases are a match to TRBD2. CDR3 length: 18 residues. The germline gives CDR1 SGHRS, CDR2 YFSETQ. V lost 4 bases, J lost 2 bases, and 12 bases stayed unmatched. CDR3 loop: CASSTLPSSGGTTDTQYF. The CDR3 DNA reads as TGCGCCAGCAGCACCCTACCTTCTAGCGGGGGGACCACAGATACGCAGTATTTT.

The chain couples TRBV28 to TRBJ2-5, with D tentatively TRBD2 (6 bases). The germline V gene encodes CDR1 MDHEN and CDR2 SYDVKM. V was shortened by 4 bases and J by 0 bases, with 12 bases between the two germline ends. The CDR3 runs 15 residues. CDR3 DNA: TGTGCCAGCAGTTCCCTGGAGGGAAACCAAGAGACCCAGTACTTC. It encodes CASSSLEGNQETQYF.

This rearrangement joins TRBV19 to TRBJ2-6; D may be TRBD2 (6 bases). Per the germline V gene, CDR1 is LNHDA and CDR2 is SQIVND (reference sequence). Between the trimmed V and J ends, which lost 11 bases and 3 bases, there was a span of 11 bases. This CDR3 region has 13 residues. DNA of the CDR3: TGTGCCGGCGGGGTTAGTGGGGCCAACGTCCTGACTTTC. Translated: CAGGVSGANVLTF.

This clone was seen once. The genes are TRBV2 and TRBJ2-1, with 7 nucleotides matching TRBD1. The CDR3 has 16 residues. Germline CDR1 and CDR2: SNHLY and FYNNEI. With V trimmed by 7 bases and J by 1 base, 10 bases remained unmatched. CDR3 region: CASNIRDRASYNEQFF. For the CDR3, the DNA is TGTGCCAGCAACATCCGGGACAGAGCTTCCTACAATGAGCAGTTCTTC.

The chain has TRBV24-1 and TRBJ2-1; D perhaps matches TRBD1 (5 bases). With 0 bases removed from V and 6 bases from J, the gap between germline ends came to 8 bases. Germline values: CDR1 KGHDR, CDR2 SFDVKD. This CDR3 spans 14 amino acids. The CDR3 nucleotides read TGTGCCACCAGTGATTTGGGGGCCAGCAATGAGCAGTTCTTC. Amino acids: CATSDLGASNEQFF.

The genes are TRBV24-1 and TRBJ1-1; a weak D match, TRBD1 (6 bases). The CDR3 sequence is 13 residues long. V shed 4 bases and J shed 6 bases, with 11 bases lying between them. In germline, CDR1 is KGHDR, CDR2 SFDVKD. CDR3 DNA: TGTGCCACCAGTGAACCACAGGGTGCTGAAGCTTTCTTT. As protein: CATSEPQGAEAFF.

The CDR3 bases are TGTGCCAGCAGCCCAAACCGACTAGCTGAGGCAGATACGCAGTATTTT. Its protein product is CASSPNRLAEADTQYF. This chain joins TRBV28 and TRBJ2-3, with 7 bases lining up with TRBD2. The germline V gene has CDR1 MDHEN and CDR2 SYDVKM. V was clipped by 6 bases and J by 4 bases; unmatched bases: 13. The CDR3 runs to 16 residues.

This clone was detected a few times. The chain links TRBV6-5 to TRBJ1-3; D is possibly TRBD1 (6 bases). CDR3 size: 15 residues. The germline V and J ends were trimmed by 11 bases and 9 bases, with 26 bases remaining between them. Germline CDR1 and CDR2: MNHEY and SVGAGI. CDR3 sequence reads: CAANRGGQLPGTIYF. CDR3 DNA sequence: TGTGCCGCCAATCGGGGGGGGCAGCTCCCGGGCACCATATATTTT.

This clone was detected once. This chain connects TRBV9 to TRBJ2-6; TRBD1 might be the D (6 bases). The length of the CDR3 is 17 residues. Trimming pared 0 bases from V and 0 bases from J, leaving 10 bases between. Germline CDR1 and CDR2: SGDLS and YYNGEE. The CDR3 protein is CASSVETGLSGANVLTF. For the CDR3, the DNA is TGTGCCAGCAGCGTAGAGACAGGACTCTCTGGGGCCAACGTCCTGACTTTC.